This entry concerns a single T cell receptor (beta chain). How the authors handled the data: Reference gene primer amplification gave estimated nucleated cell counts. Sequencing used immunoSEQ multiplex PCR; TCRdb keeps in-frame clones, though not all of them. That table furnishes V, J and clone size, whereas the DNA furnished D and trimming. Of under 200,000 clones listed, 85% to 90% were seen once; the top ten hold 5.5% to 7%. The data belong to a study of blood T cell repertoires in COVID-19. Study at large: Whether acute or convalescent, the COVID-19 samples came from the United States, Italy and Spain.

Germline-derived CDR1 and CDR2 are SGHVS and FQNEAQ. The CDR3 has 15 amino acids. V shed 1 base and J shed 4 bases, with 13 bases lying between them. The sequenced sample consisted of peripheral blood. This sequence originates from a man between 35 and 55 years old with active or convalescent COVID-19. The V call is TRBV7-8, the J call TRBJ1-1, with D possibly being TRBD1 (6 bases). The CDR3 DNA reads TGTGCCAGCAGCTTAGGGGGGGGCGTCGGCACTGAAGCTTTCTTT. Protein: CASSLGGGVGTEAFF.